What follows is one TCR beta chain and its context. What it binds is unknown. This specimen belongs to a study of T cell responses to AZD1222 COVID-19 vaccine. The study's findings and limits: Donors were chiefly white British, with a greater number of females, and clonal diversity was perhaps underestimated. The CD4 TCRs associated with vaccination extended across spike and predominated at 160-218 and 743-854. Within unmutated variant regions lay the reported targets of nearly half of spike-specific TCRs.

Trimming took 8 bases from V and 5 from J, leaving 16 bases between them. The germline CDR1 and CDR2 sequences are LNHDA and SQIVND (reference sequence). The CDR3 spans 14 residues. Clones were sequenced by immunoSEQ multiplex PCR, and TCRdb holds only the in-frame ones, with some missing. The data hold 120,000 to 150,000 clones, with about 92% observed a single time. The TCR sequence derives from an adult in good health. The chain employs TRBV19 and TRBJ1-5; D remains ambiguous. The material was peripheral blood, obtained on day 0 of MenACWY control vaccination. The CDR3 is CASGWAQTHQPQHF. CDR3 in DNA: TGTGCCAGTGGGTGGGCACAGACCCATCAGCCCCAGCATTTT.